Listed below are T cell receptor beta chains from one sample, sequenced in a study of T-cell memory formation after mild COVID-19. MiXCR, run by TCRdb on the 5' RACE reads, gives a single entry per CDR3 protein. The repertoire holds about 110,000 distinct CDR3 sequences, with about a sixth as singletons. The sequenced sample consisted of PBMCs or a T cell subset sorted from them (not recorded which). The receptors derive from a man younger than 30 who had mild COVID-19 (a few samples of this study predate the infection). Cell type and time point are not known. Each CDR3 is given with its conserved first and last residue. A D gene is named only where the DNA matches it firmly. Not every row has a clone size; where given, it reads once, few, many or a size class.

d_call,j_call,clone_size,v_call,cdr3_aa,cdr3_nt
TRBD2,TRBJ2-7,.,TRBV12-3/TRBV12-4,CASRVAGGYEQYF,TGTGCCAGCAGAGTAGCGGGGGGTTACGAGCAGTACTTC
.,TRBJ2-3,many,TRBV24-1,CATSERDTQYF,TGTGCCACCAGTGAACGGGATACGCAGTATTTT
.,TRBJ2-2,few,TRBV18,CASSLLGQTNTGELFF,TGTGCCAGCTCACTTCTAGGACAGACGAACACCGGGGAGCTGTTTTTT
.,TRBJ1-1,.,TRBV29-1,CSVRPGGDTEAFF,TGCAGCGTTAGGCCGGGGGGGGACACTGAAGCTTTCTTT
.,TRBJ2-1,.,TRBV5-5,CASSLGPATYNEQFF,TGTGCCAGCAGCTTGGGTCCTGCCACCTACAATGAGCAGTTCTTC
.,TRBJ2-3,.,TRBV3-1,CASSQKDWRGASTDTQYF,TGTGCCAGCAGCCAGAAAGACTGGAGGGGGGCATCCACAGATACGCAGTATTTT
TRBD2,TRBJ2-2,few,TRBV15,CATSPHGGGDTGELFF,TGTGCCACCAGCCCCCATGGCGGGGGGGACACCGGGGAGCTGTTTTTT
.,TRBJ1-6,.,TRBV6-1,CASSSTWQMNSPLHF,TGTGCCAGCAGCTCTACGTGGCAGATGAATTCACCCCTCCACTTT
.,TRBJ2-7,few,TRBV27,CASSPRAGYEQYF,TGTGCCAGCAGTCCCCGGGCAGGCTACGAGCAGTACTTC
TRBD1,TRBJ1-1,few,TRBV10-2,CASISGAGGTEAFF,TGCGCCAGCATTTCCGGGGCAGGGGGTACTGAAGCTTTCTTT
.,TRBJ2-4,.,TRBV20-1,CSARGAGTNIQYF,TGCAGTGCTAGAGGGGCAGGGACGAACATTCAGTACTTC
.,TRBJ1-2,.,TRBV6-5,CASSNRFSGYTF,TGTGCCAGCAGCAACAGGTTCTCGGGCTACACCTTC
TRBD2,TRBJ2-7,.,TRBV7-2,CASSLRSGGAYEQYF,TGTGCCAGCAGCTTACGTAGCGGGGGGGCTTACGAGCAGTACTTC
.,TRBJ1-1,few,TRBV6-6,CASGSRRAFF,TGTGCCAGCGGATCACGGCGAGCTTTCTTT
.,TRBJ1-3,few,TRBV28,CASSFDRSGNTIYF,TGTGCCAGCAGTTTCGACCGATCTGGAAACACCATATATTTT
.,TRBJ2-2,many,TRBV5-6,CASSLGPPSNTGELFF,TGTGCCAGCAGCTTGGGTCCCCCCAGCAACACCGGGGAGCTGTTTTTT
TRBD2,TRBJ2-2,.,TRBV11-2,CASSLVAGGNTGELFF,TGTGCCAGCAGCTTAGTAGCGGGGGGGAACACCGGGGAGCTGTTTTTT
.,TRBJ1-1,.,TRBV15,CATSRVGDRTEAFF,TGTGCCACCAGCAGAGTTGGGGATCGCACTGAAGCTTTCTTT
.,TRBJ1-2,.,TRBV12-3/TRBV12-4,CASSLIPRVYGYTF,TGTGCCAGCAGTTTAATCCCCAGGGTATATGGCTACACCTTC
.,TRBJ2-7,few,TRBV30,CAGGKGLYEQYF,TGTGCCGGAGGGAAGGGCCTTTACGAGCAGTACTTC
.,TRBJ2-1,.,TRBV7-2,CASSFRRGRVEQFF,TGTGCCAGCAGCTTTAGACGGGGGCGGGTCGAGCAGTTCTTC
.,TRBJ2-4,.,TRBV6-5,CASSLAGNIAKNIQYF,TGTGCCAGCAGTTTGGCAGGGAATATAGCCAAAAACATTCAGTACTTC
.,TRBJ2-3,few,TRBV7-9,CASSLAPGGRTDTQYF,TGTGCCAGCAGCTTAGCGCCCGGGGGCCGCACAGATACGCAGTATTTT
TRBD1,TRBJ2-3,many,TRBV6-5,CASRDAGQGPDTQYF,TGTGCCAGCAGAGATGCGGGACAGGGGCCAGATACGCAGTATTTT
TRBD1,TRBJ2-5,few,TRBV5-1,CASNPTGSQETQYF,TGCGCCAGCAACCCGACAGGGTCCCAAGAGACCCAGTACTTC
TRBD2,TRBJ2-1,few,TRBV12-3/TRBV12-4,CASCIPGLALYEQFF,TGTGCCAGCTGTATCCCGGGACTAGCTCTCTATGAGCAGTTCTTC
.,TRBJ2-7,few,TRBV18,CASSPGVGSVLYEQYF,TGTGCCAGCTCACCAGGGGTGGGTAGTGTCCTCTACGAGCAGTACTTC
.,TRBJ1-2,.,TRBV7-9,CASSLGSAGEYGYTF,TGTGCCAGCAGCTTAGGTTCCGCGGGGGAATATGGCTACACCTTC
.,TRBJ1-4,few,TRBV4-2,CASSQDGGATNEKLFF,TGTGCCAGCAGCCAAGATGGGGGGGCTACTAATGAAAAACTGTTTTTT
.,TRBJ1-1,many,TRBV5-1,CASSSTGTPNTEAFF,TGCGCCAGCAGCTCCACCGGGACCCCGAACACTGAAGCTTTCTTT
.,TRBJ2-3,.,TRBV9,CASSVQRSDTQYF,TGTGCCAGCAGCGTACAACGGTCAGATACGCAGTATTTT
TRBD1,TRBJ2-3,.,TRBV20-1,CSAKGTGHTDTQYF,TGCAGTGCTAAGGGGACAGGCCACACAGATACGCAGTATTTT
.,TRBJ1-2,.,TRBV27,CASRRDYRQANYGYTF,TGTGCCAGCAGGAGGGATTACAGACAGGCGAACTATGGCTACACCTTC
.,TRBJ1-5,few,TRBV5-8,CASSLEGQPQHF,TGTGCCAGCAGCTTGGAAGGTCAACCCCAGCATTTT
TRBD1,TRBJ1-5,few,TRBV19,CASATGGPGWQPQHF,TGTGCCAGTGCGACAGGGGGCCCTGGATGGCAGCCCCAGCATTTT
.,TRBJ2-6,.,TRBV12-3/TRBV12-4,CASTPGRRGANVLTF,TGTGCCAGCACCCCAGGGAGGAGAGGGGCCAACGTCCTGACTTTC
TRBD1,TRBJ2-5,.,TRBV5-1,CASTLGTGEETQYF,TGCGCCAGCACCTTAGGGACAGGGGAAGAGACCCAGTACTTC
.,TRBJ2-3,few,TRBV5-1,CASSLGDKATDTQYF,TGCGCCAGCAGCTTGGGGGACAAGGCCACAGATACGCAGTATTTT
.,TRBJ1-1,many,TRBV5-1,CASSSHNIRDTEAFF,TGCGCCAGCAGCTCCCATAACATACGAGACACTGAAGCTTTCTTT
.,TRBJ2-4,few,TRBV6-2/TRBV6-3,CAAGRDIQYF,TGTGCCGCGGGCCGGGACATTCAGTACTTC
.,TRBJ2-3,.,TRBV2,CASSRSPDTQYF,TGTGCCAGCTCTAGGAGCCCAGATACGCAGTATTTT
.,TRBJ2-7,few,TRBV5-4,CASSPGDPREQYF,TGTGCCAGCAGCCCGGGGGACCCTCGCGAGCAGTACTTC
TRBD1,TRBJ2-5,.,TRBV24-1,CAIGQADQETQYF,TGTGCCATCGGACAGGCCGACCAAGAGACCCAGTACTTC